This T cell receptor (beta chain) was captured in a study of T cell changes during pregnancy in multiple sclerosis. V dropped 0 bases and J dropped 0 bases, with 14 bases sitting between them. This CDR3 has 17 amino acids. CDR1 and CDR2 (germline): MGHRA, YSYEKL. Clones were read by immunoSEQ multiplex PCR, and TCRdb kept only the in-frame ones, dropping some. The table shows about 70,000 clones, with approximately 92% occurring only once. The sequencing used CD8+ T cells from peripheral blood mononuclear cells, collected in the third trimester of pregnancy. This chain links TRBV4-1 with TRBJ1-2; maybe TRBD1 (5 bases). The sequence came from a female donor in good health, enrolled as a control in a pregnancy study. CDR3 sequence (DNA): TGCGCCAGCAGCCAAGATTTAAAGACCAGGGCTAACTATGGCTACACCTTC. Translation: CASSQDLKTRANYGYTF.